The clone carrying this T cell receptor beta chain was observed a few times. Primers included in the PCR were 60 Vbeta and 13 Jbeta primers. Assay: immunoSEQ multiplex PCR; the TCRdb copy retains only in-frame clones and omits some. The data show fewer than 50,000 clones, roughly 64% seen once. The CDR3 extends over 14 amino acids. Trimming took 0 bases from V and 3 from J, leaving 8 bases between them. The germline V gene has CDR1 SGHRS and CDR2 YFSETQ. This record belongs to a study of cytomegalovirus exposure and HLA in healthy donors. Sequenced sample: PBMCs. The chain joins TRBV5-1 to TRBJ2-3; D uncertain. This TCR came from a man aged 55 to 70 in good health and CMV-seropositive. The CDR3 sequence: CASSLGFGTDTQYF. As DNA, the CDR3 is TGCGCCAGCAGCTTGGGTTTCGGGACAGATACGCAGTATTTT.